This T cell receptor beta chain was captured by sequencing in a study of blood T cell repertoires in COVID-19. As for the study in general: PBMCs, B-cell-depleted T cells, or T cells were the source of the cDNA or gDNA that made up the material.

Germline CDR1 MDHEN, CDR2 SYDVKM. This CDR3 contains 14 residues. V was clipped by 5 bases and J by 3 bases; unmatched bases: 4. Source study methods: How many nucleated cells were present was estimated from reference gene primer amplification. Assay: immunoSEQ multiplex PCR; the TCRdb copy retains only in-frame clones and omits some. D and trimming come from the DNA, and the V and J calls and clone size come from that table. Here the sample spans about 250,000 clones, roughly 84% being singletons. Patients of the Seattle cohort, enrolled during active infection, were followed longitudinally. This chain uses TRBV28 with TRBJ1-2; 9 nucleotides match TRBD1. Sequences were obtained from peripheral blood. This clonotype originated in a human donor with COVID-19, enrolled during active disease. The donor label of this sample is uncertain. The CDR3 sequence: CASSRQGGYYGYTF. The CDR3 coding sequence is TGTGCCAGCAGTAGACAGGGGGGATACTATGGCTACACCTTC.